This T cell receptor beta chain was observed in a study of blood T cells in healthy people across ages. Regarding the study as a whole: PBMCs that were unsorted prevented a conclusive naive versus antigen-experienced comparison.

PCR was performed a second time for about 6 to 11 cycles using a sample-barcoded 5' primer and a J-beta primer mix. Using its own MiXCR run on the 5' RACE reads, TCRdb lists one record per CDR3 protein. The sample includes over 300,000 distinct CDR3 sequences, over 45% of them seen just once. With 0 bases clipped from V and 5 bases from J, the junction kept 6 bases outside the gene matches. This CDR3 is built from 15 residues. CDR1 and CDR2 (germline): SGHRS, YFSETQ. Samples each had at least 5 micrograms of total RNA extracted. On this clonotype: Antigen unknown.

The receptor was derived from a man in his 60s in good health. The rearrangement links TRBV5-1 to TRBJ2-5, with TRBD1 matching over 8 bases. The specimen sequenced was blood. The CDR3 DNA is TGCGCCAGCAGCTTGGCCGCGACAGGGGAGGAGACCCAGTACTTC. It translates to CASSLAATGEETQYF.